These 20 T cell receptor beta chains share one sample of origin, sequenced in a study of blood T cells in healthy people across ages. Primers used in a second PCR of roughly 6 to 11 cycles were a sample-barcoded 5' primer and a J-beta primer mix. TCRdb reprocessed the 5' RACE reads with MiXCR, giving one entry per CDR3 protein. The table shows 700,000 to 900,000 distinct CDR3 sequences, with 53% occurring only once. The sequencing sample was made of blood. The receptors were sampled from an older man in good health.

The chain carries TRBV29-1 and TRBJ2-1; 10 bases fit TRBD2. The V segment lost 6 bases and the J segment 6 bases; nucleotides outside the gene matches: 11. The CDR3 contains 15 residues. Germline V gene lookup returns CDR1 SQVTM and CDR2 ANQGSEA. The CDR3 DNA follows: TGCAGCGTCAACCCTAGCGGGAGTATAAGCAATGAGCAGTTCTTC. Translating it yields CSVNPSGSISNEQFF.

The rearrangement uses TRBV3-1 and TRBJ2-4; D possibly uses TRBD1 or TRBD2 (5 bases each). CDR3 length: 20 residues. Germline CDR1 and CDR2: LGHDT and YNNKEL (reference sequence). With 4 bases removed from V and 1 base from J, the gap between germline ends came to 26 bases. DNA of the CDR3: TGTGCCAGCAGCCCCGGAGGTGAGGGGCCTACCGATCTCGCCAAAAACATTCAGTACTTC. This codes for CASSPGGEGPTDLAKNIQYF.

This clonotype has just a few counts. The V and J genes are TRBV20-1 and TRBJ2-4, with no clear D. The J call may not be correct, given that the DNA end is closer to TRBJ2-7. This CDR3 contains 14 residues. CDR1 is DFQATT, CDR2 SNEGSKA, per germline (reference sequence). CDR3 region: CSARSSPVSDEQYF. CDR3 in DNA: TGCAGTGCTAGATCCAGCCCGGTTAGTGACGAGCAGTACTTC.

The V and J genes are TRBV28 and TRBJ2-7, with 7 nucleotides matching TRBD2. The J call is in doubt because the DNA end fits TRBJ2-5 better. Germline CDR1 is MDHEN and CDR2 is SYDVKM. The CDR3 runs to 16 residues. The CDR3 reads CASSSPPGGTKETQYF. The CDR3 coding sequence is TGTGCCAGCAGTTCCCCCCCTGGCGGGACTAAAGAGACCCAGTACTTC.

CDR3: CSASRIEGQYF. Here the CDR3 DNA reads TGCAGTGCTAGCCGAATCGAAGGGCAGTACTTC. This chain joins TRBV20-1 and TRBJ2-5; D unresolved. V was shortened by 3 bases and J by 11 bases, with 13 bases between the two germline ends. There are 11 residues in the CDR3. Per the germline V gene, CDR1 is DFQATT and CDR2 is SNEGSKA (reference sequence).

This clonotype appeared a few times. The rearrangement links TRBV12-5 to TRBJ2-7; no clear D gene. The CDR3 loop spans 12 amino acids. V was pared by 2 bases and J by 0 bases, with 2 bases between. Germline CDR1 LGHNT, CDR2 FRNRAP. The CDR3 is CASGLYSYEQYF. CDR3 DNA sequence: TGTGCTAGTGGTTTGTACTCCTACGAGCAGTACTTC. Full variable domain (remainder filled in from reference TRBV12-5 and TRBJ2-7): DARVTQTPRHKVTEMGQEVTMRCQPILGHNTVFWYRQTMMQGLELLAYFRNRAPLDDSGMPKDRFSAEMPDATLATLKIQPSEPRDSAVYFCASGLYSYEQYFGPGTRLTVT.

V and J are TRBV20-1 and TRBJ2-7; no definite D call. CDR3 length: 14 amino acids. Germline V gene lookup returns CDR1 DFQATT and CDR2 SNEGSKA (reference sequence). Trimming stripped 1 base from V and 0 bases from J, with 10 bases between. Here the CDR3 DNA reads TGCAGTGCTAGAGTCCAGGTCAACTCCTACGAGCAGTACTTC. This codes for CSARVQVNSYEQYF.

The V call is TRBV4-1, the J call TRBJ2-1, with TRBD1 as a possible D gene (5 bases). The CDR3 is 11 residues long. V gave up 4 bases and J gave up 10 bases, with 8 bases separating them. Germline V gives CDR1 MGHRA, CDR2 YSYEKL. CDR3 bases: TGCGCCAGCAGCCTCAAGGGGGAGCAGTTCTTC. This sequence encodes CASSLKGEQFF.

This chain uses TRBV24-1 with TRBJ2-5; the match to TRBD1 covers 8 bases. V was clipped by 2 bases and J by 2 bases; unmatched bases: 3. The CDR3 totals 15 residues. Germline V gene lookup returns CDR1 KGHDR and CDR2 SFDVKD. In DNA form, the CDR3 reads TGTGCCACCAGTGATTCGGGGACAGGACAAGAGACCCAGTACTTC. This encodes CATSDSGTGQETQYF.

This clonotype was seen a few times. The chain has TRBV6-7 and TRBJ2-4; D not resolved. TRBV6-7 is recorded as an ORF, its role being uncertain. V lost 4 bases to trimming and J lost 6 bases, with 22 bases between them. The CDR3 has 17 amino acids. The CDR3 sequence is CASSFRIWPLSLNIQYF. CDR3 bases: TGTGCCAGCAGTTTTCGGATATGGCCCCTATCCCTAAACATTCAGTACTTC.

This clonotype has just a few counts. The rearrangement joins TRBV29-1 to TRBJ2-1, with D tentatively TRBD2 (6 bases). Germline V CDR1 and CDR2: SQVTM, ANQGSEA. V was pared by 7 bases and J by 7 bases, with 14 bases between. CDR3 size: 12 residues. CDR3 protein: CSACGDGNEQFF. CDR3 in DNA: TGCAGCGCCTGCGGGGATGGGAATGAGCAGTTCTTC.

This clonotype was observed once. The rearrangement joins TRBV7-3 to TRBJ1-2; TRBD1 agrees at 8 bases. The length of the CDR3 is 16 residues. V was clipped by 2 bases and J by 6 bases; unmatched bases: 11. Germline CDR1 and CDR2: SGHTA and FQGTGA. The CDR3 spells CASSLQGASLSDGYTF. Written as DNA, the CDR3 is TGTGCCAGCAGCTTACAGGGGGCATCTCTCTCGGATGGCTACACCTTC.

This clonotype was detected a few times. The chain is built from TRBV28 and TRBJ2-1, with TRBD2 matching 7 bases. CDR3 length: 15 amino acids. After removal of 5 bases from V and 3 bases from J, the junction contained 7 bases not matched to a gene. The V gene's germline CDR1 is MDHEN and CDR2 SYDVKM. As DNA, the CDR3 is TGTGCCAGCAGTGCCCTCGGGACTAACTACAATGAGCAGTTCTTC. The encoded protein is CASSALGTNYNEQFF.

This clonotype was recorded a few times. The chain employs TRBV2 and TRBJ1-2, with 8 bases matching TRBD1. The CDR3 covers 13 residues. The V and J ends lost 6 bases and 4 bases, in that order; junction bases with no gene match: 4. Germline CDR1 SNHLY, CDR2 FYNNEI. The CDR3 region is CASRDRASYGYTF. The CDR3 DNA sequence: TGTGCCAGCAGGGACAGGGCGTCCTATGGCTACACCTTC.

This rearrangement joins TRBV5-1 to TRBJ2-3, with D maybe TRBD2 (5 bases). Trimming cost V 8 bases and J 1 base, with 11 bases left between them. Germline values: CDR1 SGHRS, CDR2 YFSETQ. This CDR3 is 13 amino acids long. The CDR3 coding sequence is TGCGCCAGTACTAGGACGGGCACAGATACGCAGTATTTT. It yields the protein CASTRTGTDTQYF.

This chain connects TRBV29-1 to TRBJ2-7, with D hard to call. The CDR3 has 12 amino acids. CDR1 and CDR2 (germline): SQVTM, ANQGSEA. V lost 5 bases and J lost 7, with 15 bases in between. The CDR3 is CSVLKPSWEQYF. CDR3 DNA sequence: TGCAGCGTTTTGAAGCCATCATGGGAGCAGTACTTC.

This clonotype was seen only once. Here the CDR3 reads CASSFTGSSEAFF. As DNA, the CDR3 is TGTGCCAGCAGTTTTACGGGGAGCAGTGAAGCTTTCTTT. This chain links TRBV12-3 or TRBV12-4 with TRBJ1-1; unclear D gene. Trimming cost V 3 bases and J 7 bases, with 12 bases left between them. The CDR3 runs 13 residues.

This chain links TRBV28 with TRBJ1-1; D remains unclear. The CDR3 sequence is 13 residues long. Trimming cost V 2 bases and J 2 bases, with 6 bases left between them. Germline assignment: CDR1 MDHEN and CDR2 SYDVKM. The CDR3 spells CASSLTDNTEAFF. The CDR3 DNA follows: TGTGCCAGCAGTTTAACGGATAACACTGAAGCTTTCTTT.

This clonotype was observed a few times. The chain links TRBV6-1 to TRBJ2-1; perhaps TRBD2 as D (7 bases). Looked up from germline, CDR1 is MNHNS and CDR2 is SASEGT. CDR3 length: 15 residues. V lost 6 bases to trimming and J lost 8 bases, with 20 bases between them. CDR3 region: CASRSGPKGGHEQFF. DNA for the CDR3: TGTGCCAGCAGATCCGGCCCTAAGGGGGGGCATGAGCAGTTCTTC.

The genes are TRBV29-1 and TRBJ2-7, with 12 bases matching TRBD2. The germline CDR1 and CDR2 sequences are SQVTM and ANQGSEA. The CDR3 is 16 amino acids. V gave up 6 bases and J gave up 7 bases; unmatched junction bases: 16. CDR3 DNA sequence: TGCAGCGTCAGGCCGACTAGCGGGAGAGTCACCAATGAGCAGTACTTC. It encodes CSVRPTSGRVTNEQYF.